A single sample is the source of the 17 T cell receptor beta chains below, sequenced in a study of T cells in tuberculosis. TCRdb's table, derived via immunoSEQ multiplex PCR, lists solely in-frame clones and lacks some. The sample carries roughly 35,000 clones, over 85% recorded once. The specimen sequenced was PBMCs. The source is a donor between 5 and 29 years old with latent tuberculosis or without tuberculosis infection.

The chain links TRBV7-2 to TRBJ1-3; D may be TRBD1 (5 bases). The CDR3 sequence is 15 residues long. From germline, CDR1 is SGHTA and CDR2 FQGNSA. Trimming stripped 5 bases from V and 0 bases from J, with 11 bases between. The CDR3 bases are TGTGCCAGCAGCCGGTCGACAGCCTCTGGAAACACCATATATTTT. Its translation: CASSRSTASGNTIYF. Variable domain in full (rest from reference TRBV7-2 and TRBJ1-3): GAGVSQSPSNKVTEKGKDVELRCDPISGHTALYWYRQSLGQGLEFLIYFQGNSAPDKSGLPSDRFSAERTGGSVSTLTIQRTQQEDSAVYLCASSRSTASGNTIYFGEGSWLTVV.

The chain has TRBV5-4 and TRBJ2-6; no definite D call. From germline, CDR1 is SGHNT and CDR2 YYREEE (reference sequence). The CDR3 is 13 amino acids. V lost 10 bases, J lost 4 bases, and 12 bases lay in between. CDR3 nucleotides: TGTGCCCCCCACACGAGGGGGGCCAACGTCCTGACTTTC. Translating gives CAPHTRGANVLTF. The full variable domain, in which reference TRBV5-4 and TRBJ2-6 provide the parts outside the CDR3, is ETGVTQSPTHLIKTRGQQVTLRCSSQSGHNTVSWYQQALGQGPQFIFQYYREEENGRGNFPPRFSGLQFPNYSSELNVNALELDDSALYLCAPHTRGANVLTFGAGSRLTVL.

The rearrangement joins TRBV6-7 to TRBJ2-7, with D perhaps matching TRBD1 (6 bases). TRBV6-7 is an ORF, and what it does is uncertain. The V and J ends lost 6 bases and 3 bases respectively, with 21 bases between them. The CDR3 covers 16 residues. The CDR3 DNA reads TGTGCCAGCAGGTTTCAACGGACAGTTGAGAGCTACGAGCAGTACTTC. It translates to CASRFQRTVESYEQYF.

The CDR3 coding sequence is TGTGCCATCAGTGGGCAGGACAGAAGCTCTGGAAACACCATATATTTT. This encodes CAISGQDRSSGNTIYF. This sequence joins TRBV10-3 and TRBJ1-3, with D possibly being TRBD1 (6 bases). Germline CDR1 and CDR2: ENHRY and SYGVKD. This CDR3 region has 16 residues. Between the trimmed V and J ends, which lost 4 bases and 0 bases, there was a span of 13 bases.

The V gene is TRBV7-9, the J gene TRBJ1-2; D possibly corresponds to TRBD1 (5 bases). The V end was cut by 5 bases, the J end by 2 bases, with 21 bases between. Looked up from germline, CDR1 is SEHNR and CDR2 is FQNEAQ (reference sequence). There are 17 residues in the CDR3. The CDR3 loop reads CASSLTDGRAGNYGYTF. The CDR3 DNA sequence: TGTGCCAGCAGCCTAACTGATGGCAGGGCGGGGAACTATGGCTACACCTTC.

The chain links TRBV9 to TRBJ1-4; D gene ambiguous. V lost 3 bases to trimming and J lost 6 bases, with 18 bases between them. Per germline, CDR1 SGDLS and CDR2 YYNGEE. This CDR3 region has 16 residues. CDR3 nucleotide sequence: TGTGCCAGCAGCGGTTCGGTCAAAAGCGGTGATGAAAAACTGTTTTTT. The encoded protein is CASSGSVKSGDEKLFF.

The chain combines TRBV19 with TRBJ2-4; TRBD1 matches 7 bases. With 5 bases clipped from V and 6 bases from J, the junction kept 10 bases outside the gene matches. The CDR3 consists of 15 residues. In germline, CDR1 is LNHDA, CDR2 SQIVND (reference sequence). The DNA of the CDR3 is TGTGCCAGTAGTCCGTCCGGACAGGATAGAAACATTCAGTACTTC. It codes for CASSPSGQDRNIQYF.

In nucleotides, the CDR3 is TGTGCGAGTTGGACAGGGGTCAAGAACACCGGGGAGCTGTTTTTT. It is translated as CASWTGVKNTGELFF. V and J are TRBV19 and TRBJ2-2; 9 bases line up with TRBD1. The CDR3 is made up of 15 amino acids. From germline, CDR1 is LNHDA and CDR2 SQIVND (reference sequence). The complete variable domain, with remaining parts taken from reference TRBV19 and TRBJ2-2, reads DGGITQSPKYLFRKEGQNVTLSCEQNLNHDAMYWYRQDPGQGLRLIYYSQIVNDFQKGDIAEGYSVSREKKESFPLTVTSAQKNPTAFYLCASWTGVKNTGELFFGEGSRLTVL.

This chain joins TRBV19 and TRBJ1-4; D gene ambiguous. The germline CDR1 and CDR2 sequences are LNHDA and SQIVND (reference sequence). CDR3 length: 16 amino acids. V lost 4 bases, J lost 1 base, and 13 bases lay in between. The CDR3 nucleotides are TGTGCCAGTAGTAGAGCCATAACTGGAACTAATGAAAAACTGTTTTTT. It is translated as CASSRAITGTNEKLFF.

This chain uses TRBV11-2 with TRBJ2-7; possibly TRBD1 for D (6 bases). V was shortened by 2 bases and J by 7 bases, with 18 bases between the two germline ends. The V gene's germline CDR1 is SGHAT and CDR2 FQNNGV. This CDR3 is built from 15 residues. The CDR3 is CASSLSSGVPREQYF. The CDR3 DNA follows: TGTGCCAGCAGCTTATCATCAGGGGTCCCCAGGGAGCAGTACTTC.

The rearrangement uses TRBV5-1 and TRBJ1-2; 11 bases are shared with TRBD1. Germline assignment: CDR1 SGHRS and CDR2 YFSETQ. CDR3 size: 15 residues. After removal of 5 bases from V and 6 bases from J, the junction contained 9 bases not matched to a gene. CDR3 sequence reads: CASSPQGQGVDGYTF. DNA of the CDR3: TGCGCCAGCAGTCCCCAGGGACAGGGGGTCGATGGCTACACCTTC.

The genes are TRBV30 and TRBJ2-1; 10 positions agree with TRBD1. The J segment lost 4 bases and the V segment lost 0 bases, leaving 3 bases of the junction unmatched. CDR1 and CDR2 (germline): GTSNPN, SVGIG (reference sequence). The CDR3 is 15 amino acids. CDR3 DNA sequence: TGTGCCTGGAGTGTACGGACAGGGGGTTACAATGAGCAGTTCTTC. Protein: CAWSVRTGGYNEQFF.

CDR3 in amino acids: CASSSLIRLKRTLELFF. In DNA, the CDR3 is TGTGCCAGCAGTTCCCTAATACGACTCAAAAGGACACTGGAGCTGTTTTTT. The V call is TRBV27, the J call TRBJ2-2; D may be TRBD1 (5 bases). This CDR3 has 17 residues. Germline V lookup: CDR1 MNHEY, CDR2 SMNVEV (reference sequence). Trimming cost V 4 bases and J 10 bases, with 25 bases left between them.

This clone was counted between two and nine times. The V gene is TRBV6-6, the J gene TRBJ1-1; tentatively, D is TRBD1 (6 bases). V lost 2 bases to trimming and J lost 5 bases, with 9 bases between them. The CDR3 spans 13 residues. CDR1 MNHNY and CDR2 SVGAGI come from the germline V gene (reference sequence). CDR3: CASSYEGTTEAFF. The CDR3 DNA is TGTGCCAGCAGTTACGAGGGGACAACTGAAGCTTTCTTT.

The chain combines TRBV19 with TRBJ1-5; D might be TRBD1 (6 bases). The CDR3 covers 17 residues. Trimming took 1 base from V and 1 from J, leaving 14 bases between them. CDR1 and CDR2 (germline): LNHDA, SQIVND (reference sequence). Here the CDR3 reads CASSIVSQGLSNQPQHF. As DNA, the CDR3 is TGTGCCAGTAGTATAGTAAGTCAGGGGTTGAGCAATCAGCCCCAGCATTTT.

The rearrangement links TRBV19 to TRBJ1-2; 9 nucleotides match TRBD1. Germline V lookup: CDR1 LNHDA, CDR2 SQIVND (reference sequence). Trimming cost V 6 bases and J 8 bases; bases outside gene matches: 16. The CDR3 runs to 16 residues. The CDR3 sequence: CASRGGQGSSGGGYTF. Here the CDR3 DNA reads TGTGCCAGTAGAGGGGGACAGGGATCATCCGGGGGAGGCTACACCTTC.

The V call is TRBV6-5, the J call TRBJ1-1, with D possibly matching TRBD1 (6 bases). Germline loops: CDR1 MNHEY, CDR2 SVGAGI. CDR3 size: 14 residues. V lost 6 bases to trimming and J lost 1 base, with 12 bases between them. The CDR3 region has the DNA TGTGCCAGCAGCCCAGACAGGCGGAACACTGAAGCTTTCTTT. Its protein product is CASSPDRRNTEAFF.